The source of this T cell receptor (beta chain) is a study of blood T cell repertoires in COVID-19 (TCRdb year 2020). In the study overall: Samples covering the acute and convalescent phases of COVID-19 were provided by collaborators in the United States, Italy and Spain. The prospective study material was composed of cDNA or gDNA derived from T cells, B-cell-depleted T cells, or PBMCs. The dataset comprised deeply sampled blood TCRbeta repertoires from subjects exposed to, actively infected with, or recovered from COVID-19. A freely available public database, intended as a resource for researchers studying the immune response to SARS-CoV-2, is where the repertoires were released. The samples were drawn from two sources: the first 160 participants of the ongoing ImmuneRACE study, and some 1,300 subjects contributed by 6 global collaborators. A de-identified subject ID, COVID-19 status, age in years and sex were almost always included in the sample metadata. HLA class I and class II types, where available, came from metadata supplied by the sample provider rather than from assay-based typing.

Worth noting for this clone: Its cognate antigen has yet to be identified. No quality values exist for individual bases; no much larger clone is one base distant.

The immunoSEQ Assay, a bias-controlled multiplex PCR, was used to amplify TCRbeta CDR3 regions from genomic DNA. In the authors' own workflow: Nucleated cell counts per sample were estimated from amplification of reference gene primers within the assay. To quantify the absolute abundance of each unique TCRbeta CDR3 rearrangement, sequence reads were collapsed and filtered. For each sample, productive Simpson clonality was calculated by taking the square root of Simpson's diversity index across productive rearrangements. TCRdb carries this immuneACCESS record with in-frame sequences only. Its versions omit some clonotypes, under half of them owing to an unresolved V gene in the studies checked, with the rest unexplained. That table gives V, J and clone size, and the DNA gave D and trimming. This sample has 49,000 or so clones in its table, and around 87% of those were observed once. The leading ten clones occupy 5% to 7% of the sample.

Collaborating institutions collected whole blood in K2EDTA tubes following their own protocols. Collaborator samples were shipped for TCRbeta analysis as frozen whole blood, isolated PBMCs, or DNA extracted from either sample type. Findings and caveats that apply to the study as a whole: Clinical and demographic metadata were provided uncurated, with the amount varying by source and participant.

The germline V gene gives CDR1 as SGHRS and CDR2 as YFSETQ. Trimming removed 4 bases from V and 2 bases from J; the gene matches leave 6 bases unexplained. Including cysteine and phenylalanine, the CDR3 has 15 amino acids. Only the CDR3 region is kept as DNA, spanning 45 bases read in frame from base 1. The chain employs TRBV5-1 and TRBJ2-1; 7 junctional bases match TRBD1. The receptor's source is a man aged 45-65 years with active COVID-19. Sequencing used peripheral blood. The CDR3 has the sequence CASSETGNTYNEQFF. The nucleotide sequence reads TGCGCCAGCAGCGAGACAGGGAACACCTACAATGAGCAGTTCTTC. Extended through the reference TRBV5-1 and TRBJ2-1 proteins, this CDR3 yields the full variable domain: KAGVTQTPRYLIKTRGQQVTLSCSPISGHRSVSWYQQTPGQGLQFLFEYFSETQRNKGNFPGRFSGRQFSNSRSEMNVSTLELGDSALYLCASSETGNTYNEQFFGPGTRLTVL.